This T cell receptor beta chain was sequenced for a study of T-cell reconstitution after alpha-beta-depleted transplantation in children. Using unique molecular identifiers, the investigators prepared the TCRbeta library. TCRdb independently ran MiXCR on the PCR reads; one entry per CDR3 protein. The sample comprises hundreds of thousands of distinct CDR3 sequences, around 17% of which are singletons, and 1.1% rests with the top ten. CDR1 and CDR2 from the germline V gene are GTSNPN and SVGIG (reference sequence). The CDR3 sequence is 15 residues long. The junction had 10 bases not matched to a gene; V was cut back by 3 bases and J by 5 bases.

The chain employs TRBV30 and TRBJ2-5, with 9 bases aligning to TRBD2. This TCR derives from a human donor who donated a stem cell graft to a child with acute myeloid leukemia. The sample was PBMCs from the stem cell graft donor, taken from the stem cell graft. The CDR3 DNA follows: TGTGCCTGGAGGCCCATTGGGACTAGCATCGAGACCCAGTACTTC. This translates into CAWRPIGTSIETQYF.